This T cell receptor (beta chain) was identified during a study of T cells after yellow fever vaccination. Across the study: When fractions had low cell numbers, they were prepared with SMART-Seq v4 Ultra Low Input.

Study-wide results and limits: Post-booster repertoires again held most primary-vaccination clones (96% CD4, roughly 88% CD8). A limited proportion of clonotypes was detected within both the CD4 and CD8 compartments.

Remarks on this clonotype: Its antigen is not known.

V lost 2 bases and J lost 5; bases outside the gene matches: 20. Germline assignment: CDR1 SGHAT and CDR2 FQNNGV. The CDR3 sequence is 20 residues long. TCRdb processed the 5' RACE reads anew with MiXCR; each CDR3 protein has one entry. The repertoire holds 450,000 to 600,000 distinct CDR3 sequences, with about 14% as singletons. The sample here was PBMCs, taken on the day of the yellow fever booster vaccination. The TCR sequence derives from a man aged 25 to 40 who received the YFV17D yellow fever vaccine. The chain combines TRBV11-2 with TRBJ2-1, with 8 nucleotides matching TRBD2. The CDR3 coding sequence is TGTGCCAGCAGCTTACGACTAGCGTTGGTAAGCCTCGAACTCCACAATGAGCAGTTCTTC. Its translation is CASSLRLALVSLELHNEQFF. The full variable domain, its missing parts supplied by reference TRBV11-2 and TRBJ2-1, is EAGVAQSPRYKIIEKRQSVAFWCNPISGHATLYWYQQILGQGPKLLIQFQNNGVVDDSQLPKDRFSAERLKGVDSTLKIQPAKLEDSAVYLCASSLRLALVSLELHNEQFFGPGTRLTVL.